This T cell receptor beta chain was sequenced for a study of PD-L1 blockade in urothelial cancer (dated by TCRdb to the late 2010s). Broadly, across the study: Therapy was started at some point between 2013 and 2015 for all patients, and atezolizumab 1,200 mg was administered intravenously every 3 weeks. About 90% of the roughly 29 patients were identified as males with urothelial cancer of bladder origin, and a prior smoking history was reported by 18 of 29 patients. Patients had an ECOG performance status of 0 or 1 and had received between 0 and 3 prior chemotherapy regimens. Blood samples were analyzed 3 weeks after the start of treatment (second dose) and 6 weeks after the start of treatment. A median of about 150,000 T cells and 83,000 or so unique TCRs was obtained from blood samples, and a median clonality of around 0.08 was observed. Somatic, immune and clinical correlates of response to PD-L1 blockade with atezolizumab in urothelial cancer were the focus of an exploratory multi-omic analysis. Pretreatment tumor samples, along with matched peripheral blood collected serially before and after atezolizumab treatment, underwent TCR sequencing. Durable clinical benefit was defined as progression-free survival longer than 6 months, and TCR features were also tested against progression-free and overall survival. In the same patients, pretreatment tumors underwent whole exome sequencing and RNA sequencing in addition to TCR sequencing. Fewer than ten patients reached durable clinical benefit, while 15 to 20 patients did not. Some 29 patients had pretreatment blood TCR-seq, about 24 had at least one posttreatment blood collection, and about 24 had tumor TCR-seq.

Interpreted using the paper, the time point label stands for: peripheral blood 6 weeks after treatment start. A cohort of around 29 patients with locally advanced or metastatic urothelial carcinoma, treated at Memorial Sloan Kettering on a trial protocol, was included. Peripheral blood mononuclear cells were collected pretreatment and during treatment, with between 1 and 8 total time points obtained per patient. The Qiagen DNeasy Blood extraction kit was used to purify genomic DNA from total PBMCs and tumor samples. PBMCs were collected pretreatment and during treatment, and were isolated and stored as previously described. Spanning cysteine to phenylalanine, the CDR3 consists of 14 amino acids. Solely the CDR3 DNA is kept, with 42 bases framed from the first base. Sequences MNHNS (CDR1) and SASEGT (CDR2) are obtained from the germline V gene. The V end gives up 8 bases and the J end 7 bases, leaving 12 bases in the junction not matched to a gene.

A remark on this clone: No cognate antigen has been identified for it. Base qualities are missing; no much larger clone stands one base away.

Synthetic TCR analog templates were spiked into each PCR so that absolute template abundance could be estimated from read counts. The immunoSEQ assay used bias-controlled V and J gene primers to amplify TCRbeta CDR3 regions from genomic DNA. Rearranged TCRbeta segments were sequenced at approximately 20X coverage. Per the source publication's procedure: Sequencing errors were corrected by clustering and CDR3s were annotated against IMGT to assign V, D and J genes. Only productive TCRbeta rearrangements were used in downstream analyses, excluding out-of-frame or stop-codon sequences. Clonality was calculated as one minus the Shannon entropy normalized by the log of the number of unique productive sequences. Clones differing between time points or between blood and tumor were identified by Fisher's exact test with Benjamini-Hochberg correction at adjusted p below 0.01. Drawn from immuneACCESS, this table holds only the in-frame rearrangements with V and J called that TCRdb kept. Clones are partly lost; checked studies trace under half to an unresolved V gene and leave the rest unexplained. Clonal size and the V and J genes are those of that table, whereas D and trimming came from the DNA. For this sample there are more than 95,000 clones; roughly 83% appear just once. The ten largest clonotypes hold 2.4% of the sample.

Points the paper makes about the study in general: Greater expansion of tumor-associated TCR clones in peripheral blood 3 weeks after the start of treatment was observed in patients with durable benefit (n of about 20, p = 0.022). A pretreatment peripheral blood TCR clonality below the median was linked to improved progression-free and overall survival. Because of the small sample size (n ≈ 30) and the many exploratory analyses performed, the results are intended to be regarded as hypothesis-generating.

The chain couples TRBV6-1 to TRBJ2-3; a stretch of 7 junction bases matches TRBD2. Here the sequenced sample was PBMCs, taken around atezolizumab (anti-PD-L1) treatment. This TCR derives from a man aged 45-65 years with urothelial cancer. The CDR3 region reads CASGGVAGLNTQYF. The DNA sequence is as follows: TGTGCCAGCGGAGGGGTAGCGGGTTTGAATACGCAGTATTTT.